One sample yielded the 16 T cell receptor beta chains listed below, sequenced in a study of blood T cell repertoires in COVID-19 (dated by TCRdb to the early 2020s). Library method: the immunoSEQ multiplex PCR assay. TCRdb mirrors the immuneACCESS table, restricted to in-frame sequences. Some clones are absent from its copies; in checked studies, under half trace to an unresolved V gene, and the reason for the others is unknown. This sample comprises hundreds of thousands of clones, about 90% of them detected only once. Clones ranked in the top ten supply less than 2% of the sample. The sequencing input was PBMCs or T cells enriched from blood (not recorded which). The receptor source for this set is a woman aged 18-29 years with acute COVID-19.

The J gene is TRBJ2-3, the V gene TRBV9; 9 bases line up with TRBD1. The CDR3 is made up of 15 amino acids. Per the germline V gene, CDR1 is SGDLS and CDR2 is YYNGEE. Trimming removed 5 bases from V and 4 bases from J; junction bases left unmatched: 8. The CDR3: CASSPGTGRADTQYF. The CDR3 DNA reads as TGTGCCAGCAGTCCGGGGACAGGGAGGGCAGATACGCAGTATTTT.

The sample holds a few counts of this clone. The chain joins TRBV29-1 to TRBJ1-2; D is undetermined. The CDR3 is 13 residues long. V was trimmed by 3 bases and J by 8 bases, leaving 16 bases between them. Germline CDR1 is SQVTM and CDR2 is ANQGSEA. Here the CDR3 reads CSVENRPGLGYTF. In DNA form, the CDR3 reads TGCAGCGTTGAGAACCGTCCCGGGTTGGGCTACACCTTC.

The chain links TRBV29-1 to TRBJ2-7; 10 bases are a match to TRBD2. Germline CDR1 is SQVTM and CDR2 is ANQGSEA. V gave up 2 bases and J gave up 3 bases; unmatched junction bases: 7. The length of the CDR3 is 15 residues. CDR3: CSVEILSSGSYEQYF. DNA of the CDR3: TGCAGCGTTGAAATCCTCTCTAGCGGGAGCTACGAGCAGTACTTC.

This chain connects TRBV5-1 to TRBJ2-1; 7 positions agree with TRBD2. V was pared by 1 base and J by 1 base, with 11 bases of the junction left unmatched. CDR3 length equals 18 residues. In germline, CDR1 is SGHRS, CDR2 YFSETQ. Written as DNA, the CDR3 is TGCGCCAGCAGCTTGTACCCGACTAGCCCCGGGTCCTACAATGAGCAGTTCTTC. Translated: CASSLYPTSPGSYNEQFF.

V and J are TRBV6-5 and TRBJ1-5; D may be TRBD1 (5 bases). In germline, CDR1 is MNHEY, CDR2 SVGAGI. The CDR3 runs 14 residues. V dropped 6 bases and J dropped 1 base, with 10 bases sitting between them. The CDR3 loop is CASRAQGSNQPQHF. The CDR3 DNA follows: TGTGCCAGCAGGGCTCAGGGAAGCAATCAGCCCCAGCATTTT.

The CDR3 DNA reads TGTGCCATCAGTGGGGGGCCAGCGGGAGGGTCGACCGCAGATACGCAGTATTTT. It is translated as CAISGGPAGGSTADTQYF. The rearrangement joins TRBV10-3 to TRBJ2-3; 10 positions match TRBD2. CDR3 size: 18 residues. V lost 4 bases and J lost 4; bases outside the gene matches: 14. From germline, CDR1 is ENHRY and CDR2 SYGVKD.

This clone was found once. The rearrangement links TRBV11-1 to TRBJ2-3, with 11 nucleotides matching TRBD1. After removal of 1 base from V and 5 bases from J, the junction contained 5 bases not matched to a gene. The CDR3 totals 16 residues. CDR1 SGHAT and CDR2 FQDESV come from the germline V gene (reference sequence). CDR3 in amino acids: CASSLVWTGGRDTQYF. CDR3 nucleotide sequence: TGTGCCAGCAGCTTAGTTTGGACAGGGGGCAGAGATACGCAGTATTTT. Full variable domain (rest looked up from reference TRBV11-1 and TRBJ2-3): EAEVAQSPRYKITEKSQAVAFWCDPISGHATLYWYRQILGQGPELLVQFQDESVVDDSQLPKDRFSAERLKGVDSTLKIQPAELGDSAMYLCASSLVWTGGRDTQYFGPGTRLTVL.

V is TRBV4-1 and J is TRBJ2-7; perhaps TRBD2 as D (6 bases). Trimming took off 4 bases at V and 2 bases at J, with 9 bases between the two ends. Germline V gives CDR1 MGHRA, CDR2 YSYEKL. The CDR3 spans 13 residues. This CDR3 reads CASSLGEAYEQYF. The CDR3 DNA follows: TGCGCCAGCAGCCTCGGGGAGGCCTACGAGCAGTACTTC.

V and J are TRBV15 and TRBJ1-2; a possible D gene is TRBD1 (6 bases). CDR1 and CDR2 from the germline V gene are LNHNV and YYDKDF (reference sequence). The CDR3 is made up of 17 amino acids. The V and J ends lost 0 bases and 3 bases respectively, with 17 bases between them. CDR3 loop: CATSRDRGRGRDYGYTF. CDR3 coding DNA: TGTGCCACCAGCAGAGATCGGGGCAGGGGTAGGGACTATGGCTACACCTTC.

The chain combines TRBV11-2 with TRBJ2-7; 10 bases are a match to TRBD2. This CDR3 is built from 14 residues. With V trimmed by 7 bases and J by 3 bases, 6 bases remained unmatched. Per the germline V gene, CDR1 is SGHAT and CDR2 is FQNNGV. The CDR3 protein is CASNQGLASYEQYF. CDR3 nucleotides: TGTGCCAGCAACCAGGGACTAGCGAGCTACGAGCAGTACTTC.

The chain is built from TRBV28 and TRBJ1-2; D gene uncertain. Germline assignment: CDR1 MDHEN and CDR2 SYDVKM. This CDR3 has 11 amino acids. The ends were cut back, 8 bases at V and 4 bases at J, with 8 bases in the middle. The CDR3 loop is CASGSGYGYTF. CDR3 DNA: TGTGCCAGCGGGTCGGGCTATGGCTACACCTTC.

This clone has a single count. The chain couples TRBV28 to TRBJ2-3; D is undetermined. V was clipped by 3 bases and J by 0 bases, with 7 bases between them. The CDR3 consists of 14 residues. The germline V gene has CDR1 MDHEN and CDR2 SYDVKM. Here the CDR3 DNA reads TGTGCCAGCAGTTTTCCGGTTAGCACAGATACGCAGTATTTT. This translates into CASSFPVSTDTQYF.

The chain employs TRBV5-1 and TRBJ2-4; 8 nucleotides agree with TRBD2. J was trimmed by 3 bases and V by 3 bases; bases with no gene match: 5. The CDR3 loop spans 15 amino acids. Germline V gives CDR1 SGHRS, CDR2 YFSETQ. CDR3 amino acids: CASSYSGNYKNIQYF. In nucleotides, the CDR3 is TGCGCCAGCAGCTATAGCGGGAATTACAAAAACATTCAGTACTTC.

This sequence joins TRBV6-5 and TRBJ2-2; the D is unclear. The CDR3 sequence is 11 residues long. V lost 6 bases to trimming and J lost 6 bases, with 5 bases between them. CDR1 is MNHEY and CDR2 is SVGAGI in the germline V gene. CDR3 sequence (DNA): TGTGCCAGCAGGCAGTCCGGGGAGCTGTTTTTT. This sequence encodes CASRQSGELFF.

The genes are TRBV5-5 and TRBJ2-3; 10 bases line up with TRBD2. The junction had 17 bases not matched to a gene; V was cut back by 6 bases and J by 4 bases. CDR1 is SGHKS and CDR2 is YYEKEE in the germline V gene (reference sequence). This CDR3 spans 18 amino acids. Written as DNA, the CDR3 is TGTGCCAGCACCATTGTAGGAGGAGCGGGAGGGCCAGCAGATACGCAGTATTTT. It yields the protein CASTIVGGAGGPADTQYF. The full variable domain, completed using reference TRBV5-5 and TRBJ2-3, is DAGVTQSPTHLIKTRGQQVTLRCSPISGHKSVSWYQQVLGQGPQFIFQYYEKEERGRGNFPDRFSARQFPNYSSELNVNALLLGDSALYLCASTIVGGAGGPADTQYFGPGTRLTVL.

The chain carries TRBV7-8 and TRBJ2-7; 7 bases line up with TRBD2. V trimming: 1 base; J trimming: 4 bases; junction bases outside the gene matches: 4. The germline V gene has CDR1 SGHVS and CDR2 FQNEAQ. This CDR3 spans 14 amino acids. CDR3 nucleotides: TGTGCCAGCAGCTTAGGCGGGAGAGGTTACGAGCAGTACTTC. The encoded protein is CASSLGGRGYEQYF.